This is a list of T cell receptor beta chains from one sample in a study of blood T cell repertoires in COVID-19. The protocol was immunoSEQ multiplex PCR, while the TCRdb copy is restricted to in-frame clones and leaves out a portion. The table has under 200,000 clones, about 90% seen once. The specimen was PBMCs or T cells enriched from blood (not recorded which). These receptors were obtained from a woman aged 50 to 60 who had recovered from COVID-19. Each CDR3 is given with its conserved first and last residue. A D gene is named only where the DNA matches it firmly. Not all rows give a size; the values are once, few, many and, for expanded clones, a class.

>TRBJ2-2|TRBD2|TRBV6-2/TRBV6-3|.
TGTGCCAGCAGTAAGGGACTAGCGGGAGTAACCGGGGAGCTGTTTTTT
CASSKGLAGVTGELFF
>TRBJ1-1|TRBD1|TRBV6-5|.
TGTGCCAGCAGGAGACAGGGGAACACTGAAGCTTTCTTT
CASRRQGNTEAFF
>TRBJ1-6|.|TRBV21-1|few
TGTGCCGTAGGAGGAGATTCACCCCTCCACTTT
CAVGGDSPLHF
>TRBJ2-7|TRBD1|TRBV18|.
TGTGCCAGCTCACCGGGGACAGGGGGGTACGAGCAGTACTTC
CASSPGTGGYEQYF
>TRBJ1-5|TRBD1|TRBV5-8|.
TGTGCCAGCAGCTCCATCGGACAGGAGAATCAGCCCCAGCATTTT
CASSSIGQENQPQHF
>TRBJ1-6|.|TRBV6-5|.
TGTGCCAGCAGTTCCCCCGGCGGGGGTTCACCCCTCCACTTT
CASSSPGGGSPLHF
>TRBJ1-5|TRBD1|TRBV4-3|.
TGCGCCAGCAGCCTTCGGACAGGGGATCAGCCCCAGCATTTT
CASSLRTGDQPQHF
>TRBJ1-2|.|TRBV5-1|.
TGCGCCAGCAGCGGGGGCCGGGGGGCAGATGGCTACACCTTC
CASSGGRGADGYTF
>TRBJ2-7|TRBD1|TRBV7-9|.
TGTGCCAGCCGCGGGCAGGGGGCTCCCTACGAGCAGTACTTC
CASRGQGAPYEQYF
>TRBJ1-1|TRBD1|TRBV5-1|.
TGCGCCAGCAGCCATTCTACCGGGACAGGGGGCGCGTGGAGCACTGAAGCTTTCTTT
CASSHSTGTGGAWSTEAFF